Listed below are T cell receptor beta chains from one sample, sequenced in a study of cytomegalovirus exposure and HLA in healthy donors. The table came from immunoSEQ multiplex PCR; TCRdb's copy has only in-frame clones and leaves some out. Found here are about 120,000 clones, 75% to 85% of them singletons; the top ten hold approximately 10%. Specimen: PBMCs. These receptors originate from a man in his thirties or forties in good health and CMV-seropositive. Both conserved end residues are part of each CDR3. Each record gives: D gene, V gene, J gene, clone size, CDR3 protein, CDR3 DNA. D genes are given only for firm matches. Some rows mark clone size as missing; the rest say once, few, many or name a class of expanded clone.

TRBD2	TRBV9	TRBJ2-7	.	CASSVDPGTSGWSEQYF	TGTGCCAGCAGCGTAGACCCCGGGACTAGCGGGTGGAGCGAGCAGTACTTC
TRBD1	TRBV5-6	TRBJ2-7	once	CASSSGQAEQYF	TGTGCCAGCAGCTCGGGACAGGCCGAGCAGTACTTC
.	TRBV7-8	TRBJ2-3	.	CASRTSSTDTQYF	TGTGCCAGCCGGACTTCTAGCACAGATACGCAGTATTTT
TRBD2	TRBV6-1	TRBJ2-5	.	CASSGWTSGGHETQYF	TGTGCCAGCAGTGGGTGGACTAGCGGGGGCCATGAGACCCAGTACTTC
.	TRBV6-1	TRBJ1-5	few	CASSEATGGVEWNQPQHF	TGTGCCAGCAGTGAAGCGACAGGTGGGGTCGAGTGGAATCAGCCCCAGCATTTT
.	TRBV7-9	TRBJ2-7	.	CSSSFGEGLSPEQYF	TGTTCCAGCAGCTTCGGAGAGGGCTTATCGCCCGAGCAGTACTTC
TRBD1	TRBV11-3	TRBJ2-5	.	CASSLGTGIGKETQYF	TGTGCCAGCAGCTTGGGGACAGGGATAGGAAAAGAGACCCAGTACTTC
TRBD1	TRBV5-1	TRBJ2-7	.	CASSLARQGVVYEQYF	TGCGCCAGCAGCTTGGCAAGACAGGGGGTGGTCTACGAGCAGTACTTC
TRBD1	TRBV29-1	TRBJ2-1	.	CSVATRDSSYNEQFF	TGCAGCGTGGCCACCCGGGACAGTTCCTACAATGAGCAGTTCTTC
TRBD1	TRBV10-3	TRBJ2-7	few	CAISDRRQGPSSYEQYF	TGTGCCATCAGTGATAGGAGACAGGGGCCCTCATCCTACGAGCAGTACTTC
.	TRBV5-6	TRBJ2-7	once	CASSPVNRVEQYF	TGTGCCAGCAGCCCGGTGAACAGGGTGGAGCAGTACTTC
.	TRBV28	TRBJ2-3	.	CASSSRPLGERYF	TGTGCCAGCAGTTCACGACCCCTTGGGGAGAGGTATTTT
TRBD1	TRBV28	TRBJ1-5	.	CASKGQGNNQPQHF	TGTGCCAGCAAGGGACAGGGGAACAATCAGCCCCAGCATTTT
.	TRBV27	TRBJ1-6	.	CASSFYPYNSPLHF	TGTGCCAGCAGTTTTTATCCCTATAATTCACCCCTCCACTTT
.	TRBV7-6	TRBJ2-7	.	CASSYGGLGEQYF	TGTGCCAGCAGCTACGGGGGGCTTGGCGAGCAGTACTTC
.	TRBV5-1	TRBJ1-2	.	CASSFGRGLSYGYTF	TGCGCCAGCAGCTTTGGGCGGGGGCTGAGCTATGGCTACACCTTC
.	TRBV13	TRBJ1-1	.	CASSPSTRGLGTEAFF	TGTGCCAGCAGCCCCAGTACGAGGGGGTTGGGCACTGAAGCTTTCTTT
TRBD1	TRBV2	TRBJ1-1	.	CASSERTGRTEAFF	TGTGCCAGCAGTGAAAGGACAGGGCGGACTGAAGCTTTCTTT
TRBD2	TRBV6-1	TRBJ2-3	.	CASTLSGGAPDTQYF	TGTGCCAGCACCCTTAGCGGGGGGGCCCCAGATACGCAGTATTTT
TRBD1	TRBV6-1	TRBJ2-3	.	CASSEATGGTDTQYF	TGTGCCAGCAGTGAAGCGACAGGGGGCACAGATACGCAGTATTTT
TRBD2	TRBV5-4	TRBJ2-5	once	CASSPGGPQETQYF	TGTGCCAGCAGCCCGGGGGGGCCCCAAGAGACCCAGTACTTC
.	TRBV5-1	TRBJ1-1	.	CASNLGGGTEAFF	TGCGCCAGCAACCTGGGAGGGGGAACTGAAGCTTTCTTT
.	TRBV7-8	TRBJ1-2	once	CASSFPWGQGYTF	TGTGCCAGCAGCTTCCCTTGGGGGCAAGGCTACACCTTC
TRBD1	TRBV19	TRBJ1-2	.	CASSIIPGQGTYGYTF	TGTGCCAGTAGTATTATACCGGGACAGGGTACCTATGGCTACACCTTC
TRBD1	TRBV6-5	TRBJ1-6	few	CASSWGTGELGSPLHF	TGTGCCAGCAGTTGGGGGACAGGGGAGTTAGGTTCACCCCTCCACTTT
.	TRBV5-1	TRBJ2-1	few	CASSFGFNEQFF	TGCGCCAGCAGCTTTGGCTTCAATGAGCAGTTCTTC
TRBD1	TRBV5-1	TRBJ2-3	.	CASSFDRGADTQYF	TGCGCCAGCAGCTTCGACAGGGGAGCGGATACGCAGTATTTT
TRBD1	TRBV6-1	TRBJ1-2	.	CASSDRYGDRAYGYTF	TGTGCCAGCAGTGATAGGTACGGGGACAGGGCCTATGGCTACACCTTC
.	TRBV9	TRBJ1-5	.	CASSVGTHSNQPQHF	TGTGCCAGCAGCGTAGGCACACATAGCAATCAGCCCCAGCATTTT
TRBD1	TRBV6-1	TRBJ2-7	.	CASSEIGLGQSSYEQYF	TGTGCCAGCAGTGAAATAGGGCTGGGACAGAGCTCCTACGAGCAGTACTTC
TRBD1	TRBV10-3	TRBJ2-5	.	CATGTGETQYF	TGTGCCACGGGGACAGGGGAGACCCAGTACTTC
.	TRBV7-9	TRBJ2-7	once	CASSLARNEQYF	TGTGCCAGCAGCTTAGCGCGGAACGAGCAGTACTTC
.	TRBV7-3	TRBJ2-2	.	CASSSDRNTGELFF	TGTGCCAGCAGCTCCGACAGAAACACCGGGGAGCTGTTTTTT
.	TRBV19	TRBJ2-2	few	CASTYGGRVTGELFF	TGTGCCAGTACCTACGGGGGGCGGGTCACCGGGGAGCTGTTTTTT
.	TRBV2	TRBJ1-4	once	CASSESTAGEKLFF	TGTGCCAGCAGTGAAAGTACGGCGGGTGAAAAACTGTTTTTT
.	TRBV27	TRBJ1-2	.	CANSQQTEGYYGYTF	TGTGCCAACAGCCAACAAACAGAGGGCTACTATGGCTACACCTTC
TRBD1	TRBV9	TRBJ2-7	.	CASSERDSNYEQYF	TGTGCCAGCAGCGAGAGGGACAGTAACTACGAGCAGTACTTC
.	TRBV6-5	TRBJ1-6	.	CASRGHYNSPLHF	TGTGCCAGCAGGGGACATTATAATTCACCCCTCCACTTT
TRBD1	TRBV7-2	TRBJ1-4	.	CASSLIGDRGEKLFF	TGTGCCAGCAGCTTAATAGGGGACAGAGGAGAAAAACTGTTTTTT
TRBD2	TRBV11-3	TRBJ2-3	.	CASSLPALAGGNTDTQYF	TGTGCCAGCAGCCTACCGGCCCTGGCGGGGGGGAACACAGATACGCAGTATTTT
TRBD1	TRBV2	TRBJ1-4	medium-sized	CASSGTGTDREKLFF	TGTGCCAGCAGTGGTACCGGGACAGACCGAGAAAAACTGTTTTTT
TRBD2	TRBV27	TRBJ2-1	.	CASGGLAAYNEQFF	TGTGCCTCCGGGGGACTAGCGGCCTACAATGAGCAGTTCTTC
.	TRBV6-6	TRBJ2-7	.	CASSLPQDYEQYF	TGTGCCAGCAGTCTTCCACAGGACTACGAGCAGTACTTC
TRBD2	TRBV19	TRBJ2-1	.	CASSATGGEKTYNEQFF	TGTGCCAGTAGTGCCACGGGGGGGGAAAAAACATACAATGAGCAGTTCTTC
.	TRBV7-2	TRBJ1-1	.	CASSLAAGENSEAFF	TGTGCCAGCAGCTTAGCAGCAGGGGAGAACAGCGAAGCTTTCTTT
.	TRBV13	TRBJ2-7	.	CASSLGRGWEQYF	TGTGCCAGCAGCTTAGGCCGAGGTTGGGAGCAGTACTTC
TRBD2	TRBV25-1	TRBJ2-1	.	CASSEPGRDEQFF	TGTGCCAGCAGTGAACCCGGGAGGGATGAGCAGTTCTTC
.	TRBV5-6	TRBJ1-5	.	CASSLLNTPGQPQHF	TGTGCCAGCAGCCTCCTGAACACACCGGGTCAGCCCCAGCATTTT
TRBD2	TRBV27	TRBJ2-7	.	CASSGRGGYEQYF	TGTGCCAGCAGTGGACGGGGGGGCTACGAGCAGTACTTC
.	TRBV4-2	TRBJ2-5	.	CASSPRGRAWEETQYF	TGTGCCAGCAGCCCTCGAGGCCGGGCGTGGGAGGAGACCCAGTACTTC
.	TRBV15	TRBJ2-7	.	CATGVGRGRYEQYF	TGTGCCACCGGGGTAGGGCGGGGAAGATACGAGCAGTACTTC
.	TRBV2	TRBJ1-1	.	CASKIDSMNTEAFF	TGTGCCAGCAAGATAGACTCAATGAACACTGAAGCTTTCTTT
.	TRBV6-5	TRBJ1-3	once	CASRLSQGFGNTIYF	TGTGCCAGCAGATTATCCCAGGGTTTCGGAAACACCATATATTTT
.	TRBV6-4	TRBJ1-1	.	CASRLTGNTEAFF	TGTGCCAGCAGACTGACGGGGAACACTGAAGCTTTCTTT
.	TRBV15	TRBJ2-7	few	CATSSLGDEQYF	TGTGCCACCAGCAGTTTAGGGGACGAGCAGTACTTC